The T cell receptor (beta chain) described here comes from a study of identical twins. Every one of the donors was a healthy Caucasian. This clonotype was recorded a few times. The antigen is undetermined. V lost 5 bases and J lost 3; bases outside the gene matches: 17. The CDR3 contains 18 residues. CDR1 is SGHVS and CDR2 is FQNEAQ in the germline V gene. General study points: Monozygotic twin pairs showed more out-of-frame TCR alpha sharing than models estimated. Cord blood beta clonotypes present at high abundance carried fewer insertions; no such pattern appeared in memory repertoires.

TCRdb called the 5' RACE reads again in MiXCR, with one record for every CDR3 protein. The sample holds approximately 630,000 distinct CDR3 sequences, roughly 7.1% seen once. These data were also reused for a study on yellow fever vaccine responses in identical twins. Per that paper: Twins reportedly showed a vaccine T cell response that seemed partly convergent and partly personalized.

This receptor was taken from a woman between 18 and 29 years old in good health. The sample consisted of PBMCs. The chain carries TRBV7-8 and TRBJ1-1; TRBD1 agrees at 8 bases. The CDR3 protein is CASSKLRTGSFVYTEAFF. The CDR3 coding sequence is TGTGCCAGCAGCAAACTACGGACAGGGTCCTTCGTGTACACTGAAGCTTTCTTT. The complete variable domain, with remaining parts taken from reference TRBV7-8 and TRBJ1-1, reads GAGVSQSPRYKVAKRGQDVALRCDPISGHVSLFWYQQALGQGPEFLTYFQNEAQLDKSGLPSDRFFAERPEGSVSTLKIQRTQQEDSAVYLCASSKLRTGSFVYTEAFFGQGTRLTVV.